Below are 16 T cell receptor beta chains sequenced from a single sample in a study of T cells in Graves' hyperthyroidism and ophthalmopathy. Amplification yielded TCR beta CDR3 regions, with RNA transcripts as the source. A first-round RT-PCR of the TCR CDR3 used the HTBI primer set. TCRdb re-called the multiplex PCR reads through MiXCR, storing one row per CDR3 protein. This table has hundreds of thousands of distinct CDR3 sequences, under 25% appearing once. The sequencing sample was made of blood. All receptors derive from a man aged 25 to 40 with Graves' ophthalmopathy.

This clonotype was observed many times. This rearrangement joins TRBV2 to TRBJ1-5, with TRBD1 identical over 12 bases. The trim removed 6 bases at V and 5 bases at J, leaving 5 bases unmatched. The CDR3 consists of 15 residues. Germline V gene sequence: CDR1 SNHLY, CDR2 FYNNEI. The CDR3 DNA reads TGTGCCAGCAGGTCGGGACAGGGGGCAGATCAGCCCCAGCATTTT. It translates to CASRSGQGADQPQHF. The full variable domain, with the rest looked up from reference TRBV2 and TRBJ1-5, is EPEVTQTPSHQVTQMGQEVILRCVPISNHLYFYWYRQILGQKVEFLVSFYNNEISEKSEIFDDQFSVERPDGSNFTLKIRSTKLEDSAMYFCASRSGQGADQPQHFGDGTRLSIL.

The table lists this clonotype with a few counts. V usage is TRBV4-3 and J usage is TRBJ2-7; possibly TRBD1 for D (6 bases). The CDR3 is 15 residues long. With 4 bases removed from V and 1 base from J, the gap between germline ends came to 14 bases. CDR1 and CDR2 from the germline V gene are LGHNA and YSLEER. The CDR3 protein is CASSLFRDISYEQYF. CDR3 sequence (DNA): TGCGCCAGCAGCCTTTTTCGGGACATATCCTACGAGCAGTACTTC.

This chain connects TRBV5-1 to TRBJ1-3, with D hard to call. Germline V CDR1 and CDR2: SGHRS, YFSETQ. V lost 0 bases to trimming and J lost 5 bases, with 12 bases between them. This CDR3 region has 15 residues. The CDR3 DNA is TGCGCCAGCAGCTTGGACGAAAGCAGGAGAAACACCATATATTTT. Amino acid sequence: CASSLDESRRNTIYF.

There are many counts of this clonotype. This rearrangement joins TRBV18 to TRBJ2-7; 8 bases align to TRBD1. CDR1 KGHSH and CDR2 LQKENI come from the germline V gene. V gave up 2 bases and J gave up 5 bases; unmatched junction bases: 8. The CDR3 covers 15 residues. This CDR3 is CASSPGKTGVDEQYF. The CDR3 bases are TGTGCCAGCTCACCAGGAAAGACAGGGGTCGACGAGCAGTACTTC.

The sample holds many counts of this clonotype. The chain has TRBV18 and TRBJ2-7; D gene unclear. The V gene lost 5 bases and the J gene lost 0 bases, with 5 bases spanning the gap. Looked up from germline, CDR1 is KGHSH and CDR2 is LQKENI. The CDR3 runs to 12 residues. In nucleotides, the CDR3 is TGTGCCAGCTCAGCGACCTCCTACGAGCAGTACTTC. Translating it yields CASSATSYEQYF.

There are many counts of this clonotype. V and J are TRBV28 and TRBJ1-5; 10 bases map to TRBD1. This CDR3 comprises 14 residues. Germline trimming cut 4 bases from V and 7 bases from J; bases unmatched to any gene: 4. Looked up from germline, CDR1 is MDHEN and CDR2 is SYDVKM. The CDR3 region is CASSSGTGVQPQHF. Here the CDR3 DNA reads TGTGCCAGCAGTTCCGGGACAGGGGTCCAGCCCCAGCATTTT.

This clonotype has a handful of counts. The V and J genes are TRBV6-1 and TRBJ1-5, with TRBD1 matching 9 bases. CDR3 length: 16 residues. Trimming cost V 2 bases and J 5 bases; bases outside gene matches: 7. Germline-derived CDR1 and CDR2 are MNHNS and SASEGT. CDR3 loop: CASSEFSQGADQPQHF. CDR3 in DNA: TGTGCCAGCAGTGAATTCTCACAGGGGGCCGATCAGCCCCAGCATTTT.

Note on this clonotype: A junction end diverges from the germline sequence, so it may reflect a read error. The rearrangement links TRBV5-5 to TRBJ1-4; D is uncertain. CDR1 is SGHKS and CDR2 is YYEKEE in the germline V gene (reference sequence). The CDR3 consists of 12 residues. CDR3 DNA sequence: TGCGCCAGCAGCGCTGACTTCGGAAAACTGTTTTTT. Encoded protein: CASSADFGKLFF.

V gene TRBV7-9 combines with J gene TRBJ2-1; TRBD1 aligns across 8 bases. The CDR3 length is 16 residues. V shed 5 bases and J 7 bases; nucleotides not matched to a gene: 13. Germline V gene sequence: CDR1 SEHNR, CDR2 FQNEAQ (reference sequence). CDR3 in DNA: TGTGCCAGCAGCACGACCGACAGGGGCTATAGGAATGAGCAGTTCTTC. Translating gives CASSTTDRGYRNEQFF.

The sample holds a few counts of this clonotype. The chain is built from TRBV29-1 and TRBJ2-7; possibly TRBD2 for D (5 bases). Trimming removed 6 bases from V and 8 bases from J, with 17 bases in between. The CDR3 has 12 amino acids. Germline assignment: CDR1 SQVTM and CDR2 ANQGSEA. CDR3 region: CSVFTGLLKQYF. DNA for the CDR3: TGCAGCGTATTTACCGGACTCCTGAAGCAGTACTTC.

This clonotype was recorded many times. Here the CDR3 reads CASRTTPRDRERGEQYF. Here the CDR3 DNA reads TGTGCCAGCAGAACCACCCCCAGGGACAGGGAACGGGGGGAGCAGTACTTC. J is TRBJ2-7 and V is TRBV11-2; 9 bases align to TRBD1. Per germline, CDR1 SGHAT and CDR2 FQNNGV. This CDR3 comprises 17 residues. After removal of 6 bases from V and 7 bases from J, the junction contained 19 bases not matched to a gene.

In this sample, this clonotype turned up many times. The chain couples TRBV12-3 or TRBV12-4 to TRBJ2-7, with D perhaps being TRBD1 or TRBD2 (5 bases each). The CDR3 length is 14 residues. Trimming left V 6 bases short and J 3 bases short, with 15 bases between. The CDR3 bases are TGTGCCAGCAGCTTCCGAGGGGATAACTACGAGCAGTACTTC. It yields the protein CASSFRGDNYEQYF.

This clonotype occurred a few times. J is TRBJ2-7 and V is TRBV10-3; D unclear. Trimming shortened V by 3 bases and J by 3 bases, and 9 bases separated the two germline ends. The CDR3 is made up of 13 amino acids. Looked up from germline, CDR1 is ENHRY and CDR2 is SYGVKD. The CDR3 is CAISEVLNYEQYF. DNA of the CDR3: TGTGCCATCAGTGAAGTGTTAAACTACGAGCAGTACTTC.

This clonotype has at least ten counts. This chain joins TRBV2 and TRBJ2-4; D is perhaps TRBD1 or TRBD2 (5 bases each). Trimming shortened V by 4 bases and J by 5 bases, and 12 bases separated the two germline ends. The CDR3 is made up of 14 amino acids. Germline-derived CDR1 and CDR2 are SNHLY and FYNNEI. The CDR3 loop reads CASSGEGDENIQYF. CDR3 nucleotide sequence: TGTGCCAGCAGTGGCGAAGGGGACGAAAACATTCAGTACTTC. The full variable domain, with the rest looked up from reference TRBV2 and TRBJ2-4, is EPEVTQTPSHQVTQMGQEVILRCVPISNHLYFYWYRQILGQKVEFLVSFYNNEISEKSEIFDDQFSVERPDGSNFTLKIRSTKLEDSAMYFCASSGEGDENIQYFGAGTRLSVL.

The table lists this clonotype with many counts. The chain couples TRBV28 to TRBJ1-2; D is possibly TRBD1 (5 bases). Germline V gene sequence: CDR1 MDHEN, CDR2 SYDVKM. The CDR3 length is 14 residues. Trimming pared 6 bases from V and 2 bases from J, leaving 13 bases between. The CDR3 bases are TGTGCCAGCAGCCCCCGTGGGACCAACTATGGCTACACCTTC. Amino acids: CASSPRGTNYGYTF.

This clonotype has ten or more counts. The chain has TRBV5-6 and TRBJ2-2; 7 bases are a match to TRBD2. The V gene end was trimmed by 0 bases and the J gene end by 0 bases; junction bases not matched to a gene: 2. The CDR3 sequence is 16 residues long. Germline V gives CDR1 SGHDT, CDR2 YYEEEE. CDR3 region: CASSLEGLTNTGELFF. The DNA for the CDR3 is TGTGCCAGCAGCTTGGAGGGACTAACGAACACCGGGGAGCTGTTTTTT. Based on the CDR3 plus reference TRBV5-6 and TRBJ2-2, the full variable domain is DAGVTQSPTHLIKTRGQQVTLRCSPKSGHDTVSWYQQALGQGPQFIFQYYEEEERQRGNFPDRFSGHQFPNYSSELNVNALLLGDSALYLCASSLEGLTNTGELFFGEGSRLTVL.